This is a list of T cell receptor beta chains from one sample in a study of T cell responses to AZD1222 COVID-19 vaccine. Method: immunoSEQ multiplex PCR; TCRdb's copy keeps in-frame clones and lacks some. The sample holds more than 85,000 clones; almost 80% are singletons and the top ten take roughly 20%. Specimen: peripheral blood, collected on day 0 of AZD1222 vaccination. All receptors come from an adult in good health. The CDR3 runs from the conserved cysteine through the conserved F or W.

TRBV20-1,TRBJ2-7,CSVTNYYEQYF
TRBV20-1,TRBJ2-1,CSASQASGSGEQFF
TRBV5-1,TRBJ1-2,CASSSGQGAAGYTF
TRBV5-5,TRBJ1-5,CASSFSRGLDQPQHF
TRBV12-3/TRBV12-4,TRBJ1-2,CASSSGAGGYTF
TRBV12-3/TRBV12-4,TRBJ2-7,CASSRRDPYEQYF
TRBV4-3,TRBJ2-1,CASSRQKSSYNEQFF
TRBV11-2,TRBJ1-2,CASRGTGDYGYTF
TRBV16,TRBJ1-2,CASSLDKNYGYTF
TRBV18,TRBJ2-1,CASSPPGTGRNEQFF
TRBV30,TRBJ1-1,CAWRVDGEAFF
TRBV5-4,TRBJ2-7,CASSKTSGRAYEQYF
TRBV11-2,TRBJ2-3,CASSLTSVRADTQYF
TRBV11-2,TRBJ2-1,CASSFDRDTEQFF
TRBV4-1,TRBJ1-5,CASSQVGGRGNQPQHF
TRBV9,TRBJ2-2,CASSVQRDRGNTGELFF
TRBV6-5,TRBJ2-2,CASSYSTGELFF
TRBV5-1,TRBJ2-5,CASSLDTQETQYF
TRBV11-2,TRBJ2-7,CASSRTSFYEQYF
TRBV5-1,TRBJ2-2,CASSIKTGTNTGELFF
TRBV11-2,TRBJ2-7,CASSKHQISSYEQYF
TRBV7-9,TRBJ2-2,CASSSQGVNTGELFF
TRBV7-2,TRBJ2-7,CASSLEGAGTYEQYF
TRBV4-3,TRBJ1-2,CASSQDFDGDNYGYTF
TRBV5-1,TRBJ2-7,CASAGQGASYEQYF
TRBV23-1,TRBJ2-7,CASSQSGGLSYEQYF
TRBV18,TRBJ1-1,CASSPSVPNTEAFF
TRBV7-6,TRBJ1-5,CASSSTGGNQPQHF
TRBV7-2,TRBJ2-3,CASSRSETPREQYF
TRBV5-1,TRBJ2-1,CASSLAIAGDNEQFF
TRBV19,TRBJ1-5,CASSINLGGGWEAQHF
TRBV29-1,TRBJ2-7,CSVRTSGSTSGEQYF
TRBV5-1,TRBJ2-1,CASSYLGPQANEQFF
TRBV7-9,TRBJ2-5,CASSGTGIYQETQYF
TRBV10-2,TRBJ2-3,CASSERTESWPDSDTQYF
TRBV19,TRBJ1-3,CASSPGAVNTIYF
TRBV30,TRBJ2-2,CARHGGTYTGELFF
TRBV10-1,TRBJ2-5,CASSPGQGGETQYF
TRBV19,TRBJ2-7,CASSIEDSYEQYF
TRBV24-1,TRBJ2-2,CATSDFLDGELFF